At least ten counts were recorded for the clone carrying this TCR beta chain. What it binds is not known. This entry is derived from a study of cytomegalovirus exposure and HLA in healthy donors. Points from the study as a whole: The listing of 150 or so TCR beta chains classed them as cytomegalovirus-associated. The classifier reportedly diagnosed cytomegalovirus status with high specificity and sensitivity.

The data were produced by immunoSEQ multiplex PCR, yet TCRdb's version contains in-frame clones alone and is incomplete. There are 100,000 to 150,000 clones in the sample; 85% to 90% occur only once, and about 1.4% lies in the top ten. The ends lost 5 bases at V and 5 bases at J; junction bases unmatched: 2. CDR1 KGHSH and CDR2 LQKENI come from the germline V gene. The CDR3 runs 14 residues. The sequence derives from a man aged 25 to 40 in good health and CMV-seronegative. The J gene is TRBJ1-5, the V gene TRBV18, with 11 positions matching TRBD1. The sequenced material came from PBMCs. DNA of the CDR3: TGTGCCAGCTCAGGACAGGGGGCGGATCAGCCCCAGCATTTT. Protein product: CASSGQGADQPQHF.